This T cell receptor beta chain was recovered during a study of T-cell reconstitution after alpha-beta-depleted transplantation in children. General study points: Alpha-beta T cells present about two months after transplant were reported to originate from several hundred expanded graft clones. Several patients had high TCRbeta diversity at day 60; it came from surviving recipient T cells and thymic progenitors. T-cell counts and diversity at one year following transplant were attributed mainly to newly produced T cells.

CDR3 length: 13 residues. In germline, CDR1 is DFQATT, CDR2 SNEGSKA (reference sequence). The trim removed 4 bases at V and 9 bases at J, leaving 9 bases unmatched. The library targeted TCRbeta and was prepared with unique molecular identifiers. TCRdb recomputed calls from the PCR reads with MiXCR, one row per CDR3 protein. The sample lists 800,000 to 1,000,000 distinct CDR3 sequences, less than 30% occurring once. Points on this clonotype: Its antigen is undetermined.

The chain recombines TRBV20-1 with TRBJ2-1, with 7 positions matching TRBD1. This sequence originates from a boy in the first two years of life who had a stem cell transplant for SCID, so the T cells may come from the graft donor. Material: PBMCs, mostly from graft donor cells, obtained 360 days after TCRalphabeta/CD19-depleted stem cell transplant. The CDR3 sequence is CSATAQGFGEQFF. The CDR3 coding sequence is TGCAGTGCTACTGCACAGGGGTTCGGTGAGCAGTTCTTC.